The rows below give T cell receptor beta chains drawn from one sample of a study of Tregs in tolerant kidney transplant recipients. Clones were read by immunoSEQ multiplex PCR, and TCRdb kept only the in-frame ones, dropping some. The sample shows under 100,000 clones, over 85% of them seen only once. Sequencing used CD8+ T cells from blood. These receptor sequences come from a human donor in good health. CDR3s include the opening cysteine and the closing phenylalanine or tryptophan. The D gene is left open where the match is weak. A row's size may be missing; if present it is once, few, many or a size class.

.	TRBV10-3	.	TRBJ2-7	CAISVSGMNVNEQYF
.	TRBV10-2	.	TRBJ2-1	CASSEPGLTNEQFF
.	TRBV6-5	.	TRBJ2-7	CASRSEIYPYEQYF
.	TRBV4-1	TRBD1	TRBJ2-2	CASSQPFMPRQGANTGELFF
.	TRBV2	TRBD1	TRBJ1-1	CASSEDRGSNTEAFF
.	TRBV4-1	.	TRBJ2-1	CASSRGSGQFYNEQFF
.	TRBV13	.	TRBJ2-7	CASSLDGPYYEQYF
.	TRBV6-1	.	TRBJ2-2	CASSDWGGTGELFF
.	TRBV9	.	TRBJ2-2	CASSPEGIHGELFF
.	TRBV27	.	TRBJ2-1	CASSPVGTEQFF
once	TRBV12-5	.	TRBJ2-1	CASGLTEAVYNEQFF
.	TRBV27	TRBD2	TRBJ2-7	CASSFGTSGTYEQYF
.	TRBV7-8	.	TRBJ2-1	CASSLRRASSYNEQFF
.	TRBV6-6	.	TRBJ1-3	CASSWASSGNTIYF
.	TRBV11-2	TRBD1	TRBJ2-7	CASSPGQGPYEQYF
.	TRBV7-8	.	TRBJ2-3	CASSPTELPSTDTQYF
once	TRBV13	.	TRBJ1-1	CASSYDWTEDTEAFF
.	TRBV27	.	TRBJ2-7	CASSFLAGNDYEQYF
.	TRBV5-4	.	TRBJ2-1	CASSLGAAGNNEQFF
.	TRBV14	.	TRBJ2-2	CASSQVNGELFF
.	TRBV11-2	TRBD2	TRBJ2-1	CASSLDGREGNEQFF
.	TRBV19	.	TRBJ1-5	CASSPRPGLQPQHF
.	TRBV9	TRBD2	TRBJ2-2	CASSAAGTSVSVAGELFF
.	TRBV7-6	.	TRBJ1-3	CASSPSGVGNTIYF
.	TRBV19	TRBD1	TRBJ1-5	CASSIGQGAYQPQHF
.	TRBV6-4	TRBD2	TRBJ2-1	CASSDSSGGPYNEQFF
.	TRBV11-1	.	TRBJ2-7	CASSLIGYEQYF
.	TRBV19	.	TRBJ1-2	CAINSPHGYTF
.	TRBV7-9	.	TRBJ2-3	CASSFVGDTQYF
.	TRBV15	TRBD1	TRBJ1-4	CATSSGQGAYPAIEKLFF
.	TRBV7-8	.	TRBJ1-1	CASGWDTEAFF
few	TRBV4-1	.	TRBJ1-6	CASSSRGARGNSPLHF
medium-sized	TRBV21-1	.	TRBJ1-3	CASSKHRSSSGNTIYF
.	TRBV9	TRBD1	TRBJ2-1	CASSVGGTGFFDEQFF
once	TRBV13	.	TRBJ1-2	CASSLGGARGYGYTF
.	TRBV29-1	.	TRBJ1-5	CSVGGAYQPQHF
.	TRBV13	.	TRBJ1-4	CASSLEDEKLFF
.	TRBV2	.	TRBJ1-2	CASSDVVETNYGYTF
.	TRBV15	TRBD1	TRBJ2-7	CATSRGTGGSYEQYF
.	TRBV6-6	.	TRBJ1-1	CASSYSGGDTEAFF
.	TRBV7-9	.	TRBJ1-4	CASSPDGSNEKLFF
.	TRBV9	TRBD2	TRBJ2-3	CASRGLGVGGDTQYF
.	TRBV6-5	TRBD1	TRBJ1-1	CASSHRTGANTEAFF
.	TRBV30	TRBD1	TRBJ2-5	CAWGTGGRETQYF
.	TRBV4-2	TRBD1	TRBJ1-3	CASSPTGGLGNTIYF
.	TRBV29-1	.	TRBJ2-7	CSVAQQGYEQYF
.	TRBV7-9	TRBD1	TRBJ2-2	CASSPYRGTNTGELFF
.	TRBV2	.	TRBJ1-5	CASSEDGGAVYSNQPQHF
.	TRBV29-1	.	TRBJ2-1	CSVERPGEGEQFF
once	TRBV9	.	TRBJ2-1	CASSVEDTYNEQFF
.	TRBV4-2	.	TRBJ1-5	CASSQAEYSNQPQHF
.	TRBV2	TRBD1	TRBJ1-5	CASSYPGQRSNQPQHF